Below, 28 T cell receptor beta chains from the same sample are listed, as sequenced in a study. TCRdb re-called the RT-PCR reads with MiXCR, one entry per CDR3 protein. The table includes about 680,000 distinct CDR3 sequences, 14% detected once. Source material: memory CD4+ T cells from blood. These receptor sequences come from a female donor in good health, serving as a healthy control.

Ten or more counts support this clonotype. This sequence joins TRBV29-1 and TRBJ2-1; TRBD2 is a possible D gene (5 bases). Trimming took 7 bases from V and 8 from J, leaving 6 bases between them. The CDR3 has 9 amino acids. Looked up from germline, CDR1 is SQVTM and CDR2 is ANQGSEA. In DNA form, the CDR3 reads TGCAGCGACGGGGATGAGCAGTTCTTC. This translates into CSDGDEQFF.

This clonotype has just a few counts. The chain links TRBV6-1 to TRBJ2-6; D possibly corresponds to TRBD1 (6 bases). V lost 7 bases and J lost 4, with 20 bases in between. In germline, CDR1 is MNHNS, CDR2 SASEGT. The CDR3 length is 17 residues. The CDR3 protein is CASIPMGAPGGANVLTF. The CDR3 DNA sequence: TGTGCCAGCATTCCCATGGGGGCTCCGGGAGGGGCCAACGTCCTGACTTTC.

There are a few counts of this clonotype. The chain combines TRBV7-2 with TRBJ2-3; 11 bases map to TRBD2. Germline CDR1 is SGHTA and CDR2 is FQGNSA. With V trimmed by 8 bases and J by 4 bases, 8 bases remained unmatched. The CDR3 covers 15 residues. The DNA of the CDR3 is TGTGCCAGCGGACCGACTAGCGGGAACTCAGATACGCAGTATTTT. Protein sequence: CASGPTSGNSDTQYF.

Only a few counts were recorded for this clonotype. The V gene is TRBV6-1, the J gene TRBJ2-7; D is tentatively TRBD1 or TRBD2 (5 bases each). Germline lookup yields CDR1 MNHNS and CDR2 SASEGT. V was cut by 3 bases and J by 5 bases, with 26 bases left in between. This CDR3 spans 18 amino acids. CDR3 sequence (DNA): TGTGCCAGCAGTGATCCCCCGGGGCGACAGAGGGGCCATCACGAGCAGTACTTC. Its translation: CASSDPPGRQRGHHEQYF.

This chain links TRBV29-1 with TRBJ1-1; D is ambiguous. This CDR3 spans 11 amino acids. V was pared by 4 bases and J by 10 bases, with 13 bases between. CDR1 and CDR2 from the germline V gene are SQVTM and ANQGSEA. The CDR3 nucleotides are TGCAGCGTTGGTTATATGGGGATAGCTTTCTTT. The encoded protein is CSVGYMGIAFF.

The rearrangement uses TRBV7-3 and TRBJ2-5; maybe TRBD1 (6 bases). The ends were cut back, 4 bases at V and 3 bases at J, with 15 bases in the middle. Per the germline V gene, CDR1 is SGHTA and CDR2 is FQGTGA. This CDR3 region has 15 residues. CDR3 sequence: CASSSSGTREETQYF. CDR3 DNA: TGTGCCAGCAGCTCGTCCGGGACACGCGAAGAGACCCAGTACTTC. The full variable domain, completed using reference TRBV7-3 and TRBJ2-5, is GAGVSQTPSNKVTEKGKYVELRCDPISGHTALYWYRQSLGQGPEFLIYFQGTGAADDSGLPNDRFFAVRPEGSVSTLKIQRTERGDSAVYLCASSSSGTREETQYFGPGTRLLVL.

The chain links TRBV24-1 to TRBJ2-1, with D possibly matching TRBD2 (8 bases). Germline CDR1 is KGHDR and CDR2 is SFDVKD. Deletions cut 0 bases from V and 1 base from J, with 21 bases between. This CDR3 is 20 amino acids long. The CDR3 region has the DNA TGTGCCACCAGTGATTTGGAAGGACAGGCGAGCGGGAGTTCCTACAATGAGCAGTTCTTC. Translating it yields CATSDLEGQASGSSYNEQFF.

The CDR3 loop is CASSLILSGELFF. For the CDR3, the DNA is TGTGCCAGCAGCTTAATCCTCTCCGGGGAGCTGTTTTTT. The chain couples TRBV7-3 to TRBJ2-2, with unresolved D. The CDR3 has 13 amino acids. The germline V gene has CDR1 SGHTA and CDR2 FQGTGA. The germline V and J ends were trimmed by 1 base and 6 bases, with 6 bases remaining between them.

With respect to this clonotype: A read error may produce the germline difference seen at one junction end. The chain combines TRBV30 with TRBJ1-2; a weak D match, TRBD1 (5 bases). This CDR3 is built from 11 residues. Germline V gene lookup returns CDR1 GTSNPN and CDR2 SVGIG (reference sequence). CDR3 protein: CAWSQGYAYTF. The CDR3 nucleotides read TGTGCCTGGAGTCAGGGCTATGCCTACACCTTC.

This chain uses TRBV20-1 with TRBJ1-4; TRBD1 is a possible D gene (5 bases). Deletions cut 0 bases from V and 4 bases from J, with 9 bases between. This CDR3 comprises 14 residues. The V gene's germline CDR1 is DFQATT and CDR2 SNEGSKA (reference sequence). The CDR3: CSARDGALNEKLFF. CDR3 sequence (DNA): TGCAGTGCTAGAGACGGGGCCCTTAATGAAAAACTGTTTTTT.

The chain joins TRBV11-2 to TRBJ2-3, with a weak D call TRBD1 (5 bases). CDR1 and CDR2 (germline): SGHAT, FQNNGV. This CDR3 has 14 residues. Deletions cut 2 bases from V and 5 bases from J, with 11 bases between. The CDR3 region has the DNA TGTGCCAGCAGCTTACCAGGGTTCGTAGATACGCAGTATTTT. Translation gives CASSLPGFVDTQYF.

This clonotype was counted a few times. The chain is built from TRBV4-3 and TRBJ2-7, with D hard to call. V was cut by 1 base and J by 1 base, with 8 bases left in between. From germline, CDR1 is LGHNA and CDR2 YSLEER. The length of the CDR3 is 14 residues. CDR3 sequence (DNA): TGCGCCAGCAGCCAAGGGGTCCCATCCTACGAGCAGTACTTC. Its translation: CASSQGVPSYEQYF.

This clonotype was counted between two and nine times. V and J are TRBV24-1 and TRBJ2-1, with 7 bases fitting TRBD1. This CDR3 has 16 amino acids. With V trimmed by 4 bases and J by 0 bases, 5 bases remained unmatched. Germline CDR1 and CDR2: KGHDR and SFDVKD. The CDR3 spells CATSEQGPSSYNEQFF. In DNA, the CDR3 is TGTGCCACCAGTGAACAGGGGCCAAGCTCCTACAATGAGCAGTTCTTC.

This clonotype showed up just a few times. V usage is TRBV20-1 and J usage is TRBJ1-3, with no clear D. This CDR3 has 13 residues. The germline V and J ends were trimmed by 0 bases and 8 bases, with 11 bases remaining between them. Germline CDR1 is DFQATT and CDR2 is SNEGSKA (reference sequence). CDR3 region: CSARDKGLHTIYF. The CDR3 DNA follows: TGCAGTGCTAGAGACAAGGGTTTACACACCATATATTTT.

This clonotype was observed a few times. The chain joins TRBV19 to TRBJ2-1; D uncertain. The CDR3 is 13 amino acids. V was trimmed by 5 bases and J by 4 bases, leaving 9 bases between them. Germline values: CDR1 LNHDA, CDR2 SQIVND (reference sequence). In DNA, the CDR3 is TGTGCCAGTAGTGTCGGGTCGTACAATGAGCAGTTCTTC. Encoded protein: CASSVGSYNEQFF.

This clonotype was recorded many times. The V and J genes are TRBV20-1 and TRBJ2-1; the match to TRBD2 covers 8 bases. V shed 4 bases and J 6 bases; nucleotides not matched to a gene: 8. Looked up from germline, CDR1 is DFQATT and CDR2 is SNEGSKA (reference sequence). The length of the CDR3 is 14 residues. The CDR3 DNA follows: TGCAGTGCTATTGCAGCGGGAGTGTTCAATGAGCAGTTCTTC. This gives the protein CSAIAAGVFNEQFF.

This clonotype was detected only a few times. The J gene is TRBJ2-2, the V gene TRBV7-3, with D perhaps TRBD2 (5 bases). The CDR3 loop spans 13 amino acids. Germline lookup yields CDR1 SGHTA and CDR2 FQGTGA. V was clipped by 6 bases and J by 6 bases, with 11 bases between them. The CDR3 coding sequence is TGTGCCAGCAGGGGGAGCGGCTCCGGGGAGCTGTTTTTT. This translates into CASRGSGSGELFF. Variable domain in full (rest from reference TRBV7-3 and TRBJ2-2): GAGVSQTPSNKVTEKGKYVELRCDPISGHTALYWYRQSLGQGPEFLIYFQGTGAADDSGLPNDRFFAVRPEGSVSTLKIQRTERGDSAVYLCASRGSGSGELFFGEGSRLTVL.

V usage is TRBV5-4 and J usage is TRBJ2-7; D perhaps matches TRBD1 (6 bases). Trimming removed 4 bases from V and 2 bases from J, with 16 bases in between. The germline CDR1 and CDR2 sequences are SGHNT and YYREEE (reference sequence). The CDR3 totals 15 residues. CDR3 sequence: CASSRDTQGPYEQYF. As DNA, the CDR3 is TGTGCCAGCAGCCGGGACACCCAGGGACCCTACGAGCAGTACTTC.

The chain is built from TRBV27 and TRBJ1-1; D unresolved. Trimming left V 6 bases short and J 4 bases short, with 15 bases between. Germline V CDR1 and CDR2: MNHEY, SMNVEV (reference sequence). CDR3 length: 14 residues. The CDR3 bases are TGTGCCAGCAGCTCCTACTTGCCTAGCACTGAAGCTTTCTTT. It encodes CASSSYLPSTEAFF.

The CDR3 reads CASTSTGAGTDTQYF. CDR3 DNA: TGTGCCAGTACCTCAACAGGGGCCGGCACAGATACGCAGTATTTT. V usage is TRBV19 and J usage is TRBJ2-3; 7 positions agree with TRBD1. Germline V gives CDR1 LNHDA, CDR2 SQIVND (reference sequence). This CDR3 spans 15 amino acids. After removal of 7 bases from V and 1 base from J, the junction contained 8 bases not matched to a gene.

Only a few counts were recorded for this clonotype. The rearrangement links TRBV7-9 to TRBJ2-2; D is ambiguous. Germline CDR1 is SEHNR and CDR2 is FQNEAQ (reference sequence). CDR3 length: 16 residues. The germline V and J ends were trimmed by 5 bases and 0 bases, with 13 bases remaining between them. In nucleotides, the CDR3 is TGTGCCAGCAGCCGAATTAACCAGCCGAACACCGGGGAGCTGTTTTTT. This gives the protein CASSRINQPNTGELFF. Full variable domain (remainder filled in from reference TRBV7-9 and TRBJ2-2): DTGVSQNPRHKITKRGQNVTFRCDPISEHNRLYWYRQTLGQGPEFLTYFQNEAQLEKSRLLSDRFSAERPKGSFSTLEIQRTEQGDSAMYLCASSRINQPNTGELFFGEGSRLTVL.

The CDR3 reads CASSGPFGMNTEAFF. DNA for the CDR3: TGCGCCAGCAGTGGGCCATTTGGGATGAACACTGAAGCTTTCTTT. The chain uses TRBV10-1 and TRBJ1-1, with unresolved D. The CDR3 loop spans 15 amino acids. The V end was cut by 4 bases, the J end by 0 bases, with 12 bases between. The germline V gene encodes CDR1 WNHNN and CDR2 SYGVQD (reference sequence).

This clonotype was recorded a few times. The J gene is TRBJ2-2, the V gene TRBV12-3 or TRBV12-4; TRBD1 matches 7 bases. The CDR3 spans 15 residues. Trimming cost V 6 bases and J 3 bases; bases outside gene matches: 7. Written as DNA, the CDR3 is TGTGCCAGCAGCCCAGGGGGTTCGGACACCGGGGAGCTGTTTTTT. Its protein is CASSPGGSDTGELFF.

V usage is TRBV5-1 and J usage is TRBJ2-5, with no clear D. The V gene lost 3 bases and the J gene lost 1 base, with 13 bases spanning the gap. The length of the CDR3 is 15 residues. Germline CDR1 reads SGHRS; CDR2 reads YFSETQ. The CDR3 region is CASSSPDRVQETQYF. The CDR3 DNA is TGCGCCAGCAGCTCTCCGGACCGAGTCCAAGAGACCCAGTACTTC.

This sequence joins TRBV6-2 or TRBV6-3 and TRBJ2-3; the match to TRBD2 covers 13 bases. J gave up 3 bases and V 6 bases, and 15 bases lay outside the gene matches. The germline V gene has CDR1 MNHEY and CDR2 SVGEGT. The CDR3 sequence is 19 residues long. The CDR3 nucleotides read TGTGCCAGCAGATCCCGCACTAGCGGGAGGGCCCAATGGACAGATACGCAGTATTTT. It yields the protein CASRSRTSGRAQWTDTQYF.

V usage is TRBV18 and J usage is TRBJ2-7; D not certain. The V end was cut by 2 bases, the J end by 4 bases, with 15 bases between. CDR1 and CDR2 (germline): KGHSH, LQKENI. The CDR3 contains 15 residues. The CDR3: CASSPVALFEYEQYF. CDR3 nucleotide sequence: TGTGCCAGCTCACCAGTGGCCCTTTTTGAGTACGAGCAGTACTTC.

This clonotype has just a few counts. The chain links TRBV6-4 to TRBJ2-3; D unresolved. This CDR3 spans 13 amino acids. From germline, CDR1 is MRHNA and CDR2 SNTAGT. The V end was cut by 3 bases, the J end by 7 bases, with 11 bases between. CDR3 sequence: CASSEVRSNTQYF. CDR3 sequence (DNA): TGTGCCAGCAGTGAAGTTAGAAGTAATACGCAGTATTTT.

This sequence joins TRBV14 and TRBJ1-1, with unresolved D. The germline V gene encodes CDR1 SGHDN and CDR2 FVKESK. Trimming took 1 base from V and 3 from J, leaving 15 bases between them. This CDR3 region has 16 residues. This chain's CDR3 is CASSQGQVRLHTEAFF. In DNA form, the CDR3 reads TGTGCCAGCAGCCAAGGGCAGGTTCGACTTCACACTGAAGCTTTCTTT.